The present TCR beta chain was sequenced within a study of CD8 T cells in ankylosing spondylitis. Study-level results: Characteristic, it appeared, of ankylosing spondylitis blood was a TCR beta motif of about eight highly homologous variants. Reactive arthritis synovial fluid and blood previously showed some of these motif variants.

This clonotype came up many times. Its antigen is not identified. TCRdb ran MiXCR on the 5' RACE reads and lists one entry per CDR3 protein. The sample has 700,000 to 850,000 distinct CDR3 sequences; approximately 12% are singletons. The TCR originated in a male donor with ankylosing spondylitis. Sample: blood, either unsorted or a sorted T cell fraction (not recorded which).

CDR3 protein: CASSQWFGPSYEQYF. DNA of the CDR3: TGTGCCAGCAGCCAGTGGTTCGGACCCTCCTACGAGCAGTACTTC. The gene calls are TRBV7-2 and TRBJ2-7; D remains unclear. V was shortened by 5 bases and J by 0 bases, with 14 bases between the two germline ends. The CDR3 is 15 residues long. Per germline, CDR1 SGHTA and CDR2 FQGNSA.